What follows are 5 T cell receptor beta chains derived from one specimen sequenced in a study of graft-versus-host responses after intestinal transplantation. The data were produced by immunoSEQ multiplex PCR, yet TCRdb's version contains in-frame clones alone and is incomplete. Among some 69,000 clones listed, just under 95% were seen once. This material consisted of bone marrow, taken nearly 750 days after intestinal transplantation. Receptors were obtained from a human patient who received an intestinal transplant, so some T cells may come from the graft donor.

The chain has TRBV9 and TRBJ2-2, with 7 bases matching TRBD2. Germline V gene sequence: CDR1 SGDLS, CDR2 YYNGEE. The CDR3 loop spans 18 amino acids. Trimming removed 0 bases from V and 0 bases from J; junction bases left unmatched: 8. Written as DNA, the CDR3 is TGTGCCAGCAGCGTAGTTTCCCTAGCGGTGGCGAACACCGGGGAGCTGTTTTTT. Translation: CASSVVSLAVANTGELFF.

CDR3 in amino acids: CASSPNHRIPQETQYF. For the CDR3, the DNA is TGTGCCAGCAGCCCTAACCACAGGATCCCACAAGAGACCCAGTACTTC. The J gene is TRBJ2-5, the V gene TRBV7-3; possible D gene TRBD1, 5 bases. The CDR3 totals 16 residues. V dropped 5 bases and J dropped 2 bases, with 18 bases sitting between them. Per the germline V gene, CDR1 is SGHTA and CDR2 is FQGTGA.

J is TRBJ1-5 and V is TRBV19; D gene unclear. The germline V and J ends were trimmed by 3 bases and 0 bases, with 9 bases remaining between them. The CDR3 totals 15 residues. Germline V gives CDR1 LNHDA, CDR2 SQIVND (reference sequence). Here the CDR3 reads CASSIVYDSNQPQHF. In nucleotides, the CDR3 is TGTGCCAGTAGTATTGTCTACGATAGCAATCAGCCCCAGCATTTT.

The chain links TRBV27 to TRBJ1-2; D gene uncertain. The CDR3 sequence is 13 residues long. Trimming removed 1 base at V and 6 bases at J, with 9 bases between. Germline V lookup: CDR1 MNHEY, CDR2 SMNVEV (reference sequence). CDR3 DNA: TGTGCCAGCAGTTTATTGGTCGGGGATGGCTACACCTTC. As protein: CASSLLVGDGYTF.

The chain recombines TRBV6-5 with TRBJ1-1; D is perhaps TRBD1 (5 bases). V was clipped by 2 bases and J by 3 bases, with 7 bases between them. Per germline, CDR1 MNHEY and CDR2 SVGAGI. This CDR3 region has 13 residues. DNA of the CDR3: TGTGCCAGCAGTTACCGGGGGGACACTGAAGCTTTCTTT. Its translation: CASSYRGDTEAFF.